This entry lists 22 T cell receptor beta chains sequenced from one sample in a study of early T cells in non-severe SARS-CoV-2 infection. TCRdb reprocessed the 5' RACE reads via MiXCR and lists one record per CDR3 protein. Of tens of thousands of distinct CDR3 sequences listed, approximately 10% are singletons. The sample was whole blood. The origin of the receptors is an adult who was a healthcare worker with PCR-confirmed SARS-CoV-2 infection or an uninfected control (not recorded which).

This clonotype was seen at least ten times. This sequence joins TRBV6-2 or TRBV6-3 and TRBJ1-1, with D possibly matching TRBD1 (5 bases). Per germline, CDR1 MNHEY and CDR2 SVGEGT. Trimming took off 0 bases at V and 0 bases at J, with 14 bases between the two ends. CDR3 length equals 17 residues. The CDR3 DNA follows: TGTGCCAGCAGTTACTCGGCAGGGAGGGGCATGAACACTGAAGCTTTCTTT. Translating gives CASSYSAGRGMNTEAFF.

The sample holds many counts of this clonotype. J is TRBJ2-1 and V is TRBV7-2; TRBD2 is a possible D gene (6 bases). The CDR3 contains 16 residues. V lost 1 base, J lost 5 bases, and 15 bases lay in between. Germline V gene lookup returns CDR1 SGHTA and CDR2 FQGNSA. The CDR3 loop reads CASSLDRETHHNEQFF. DNA of the CDR3: TGTGCCAGCAGCTTAGATCGGGAGACCCATCACAATGAGCAGTTCTTC.

At least ten counts were recorded for this clonotype. This chain joins TRBV13 and TRBJ1-6, with D maybe TRBD1 (5 bases). The CDR3 contains 15 residues. Looked up from germline, CDR1 is PRHDT and CDR2 is FYEKMQ (reference sequence). Trimming took off 1 base at V and 8 bases at J, with 12 bases between the two ends. DNA of the CDR3: TGTGCCAGCAGCTTAGACGCAGGGATCGATTCACCCCTCCACTTT. Its translation is CASSLDAGIDSPLHF. The variable domain in full, with the rest retrieved from reference TRBV13 and TRBJ1-6, is AAGVIQSPRHLIKEKRETATLKCYPIPRHDTVYWYQQGPGQDPQFLISFYEKMQSDKGSIPDRFSAQQFSDYHSELNMSSLELGDSALYFCASSLDAGIDSPLHFGNGTRLTVT.

This clonotype occurred a few times. J is TRBJ1-5 and V is TRBV6-2 or TRBV6-3; a possible D gene is TRBD1 (5 bases). The CDR3 has 17 residues. From germline, CDR1 is MNHEY and CDR2 SVGEGT. V was clipped by 4 bases and J by 0 bases, with 16 bases between them. CDR3 in DNA: TGTGCCAGCAGTTCGCTTGGGGCAGCTTATAGCAATCAGCCCCAGCATTTT. The encoded protein is CASSSLGAAYSNQPQHF.

This sequence joins TRBV29-1 and TRBJ2-5, with 7 bases aligning to TRBD1. CDR1 is SQVTM, CDR2 ANQGSEA, per germline. J was trimmed by 12 bases and V by 1 base; bases with no gene match: 8. The CDR3 runs to 12 residues. The CDR3 protein is CSVEAGQQRKYF. The CDR3 DNA follows: TGCAGCGTTGAAGCGGGACAGCAACGAAAGTACTTC.

The chain uses TRBV2 and TRBJ2-5, with D hard to call. Trimming removed 7 bases from V and 1 base from J, with 10 bases in between. CDR3 size: 13 residues. Germline lookup yields CDR1 SNHLY and CDR2 FYNNEI. The chain's CDR3 is CASNSQLQETQYF. In nucleotides, the CDR3 is TGTGCCAGCAACAGCCAGCTCCAAGAGACCCAGTACTTC.

Many counts were recorded for this clonotype. CDR3 in amino acids: CASSPGTRTGELFF. The CDR3 DNA reads as TGCGCCAGCAGCCCGGGGACCCGAACCGGGGAGCTGTTTTTT. V gene TRBV4-1 combines with J gene TRBJ2-2; the D gene could be TRBD1 or TRBD2 (5 bases each). The CDR3 has 14 residues. Germline values: CDR1 MGHRA, CDR2 YSYEKL. The V gene lost 4 bases and the J gene lost 5 bases, with 11 bases spanning the gap.

This clonotype was counted between two and nine times. The CDR3 region is CASKANSYNSPLHF. The CDR3 nucleotides are TGTGCCAGCAAGGCGAACTCCTATAATTCACCCCTCCACTTT. The V and J genes are TRBV12-3 or TRBV12-4 and TRBJ1-6; D remains ambiguous. V lost 7 bases and J 0 bases, leaving 7 bases between the germline ends. The CDR3 totals 14 residues.

This clonotype was counted ten times or more. The J gene is TRBJ2-1, the V gene TRBV6-2 or TRBV6-3; 7 positions agree with TRBD2. V trimming: 6 bases; J trimming: 3 bases; junction bases outside the gene matches: 8. The V gene's germline CDR1 is MNHEY and CDR2 SVGEGT. CDR3 length: 15 residues. The CDR3 DNA is TGTGCCAGCAGCAGAACTAGCGTTTACTACAATGAGCAGTTCTTC. Protein: CASSRTSVYYNEQFF.

This clonotype was seen at least ten times. This sequence joins TRBV14 and TRBJ2-5, with D maybe TRBD1 (5 bases). V lost 4 bases and J lost 1, with 16 bases in between. CDR1 and CDR2 (germline): SGHDN, FVKESK. The CDR3 sequence is 16 residues long. CDR3: CASSLKQTGAQETQYF. CDR3 coding DNA: TGTGCCAGCAGCCTCAAACAAACTGGGGCCCAAGAGACCCAGTACTTC. Variable domain in full (rest from reference TRBV14 and TRBJ2-5): EAGVTQFPSHSVIEKGQTVTLRCDPISGHDNLYWYRRVMGKEIKFLLHFVKESKQDESGMPNNRFLAERTGGTYSTLKVQPAELEDSGVYFCASSLKQTGAQETQYFGPGTRLLVL.

This clonotype was counted many times. This sequence joins TRBV11-2 and TRBJ2-1; D gene uncertain. Germline V gives CDR1 SGHAT, CDR2 FQNNGV. Between the trimmed V and J ends, which lost 4 bases and 6 bases, there was a span of 13 bases. The CDR3 has 14 residues. CDR3 coding DNA: TGTGCCAGCAGCTCCCTTGTAGCCCCCAATGAGCAGTTCTTC. It yields the protein CASSSLVAPNEQFF.

This rearrangement joins TRBV29-1 to TRBJ2-3; D tentatively reads TRBD1 or TRBD2 (5 bases each). In germline, CDR1 is SQVTM, CDR2 ANQGSEA. The CDR3 consists of 13 residues. Trimming pared 7 bases from V and 2 bases from J, leaving 13 bases between. In DNA form, the CDR3 reads TGCAGCGGGTCGGGGACCATCACAGATACGCAGTATTTT. Translated, it gives CSGSGTITDTQYF.

This clonotype was seen a few times. J is TRBJ2-6 and V is TRBV18; D remains unclear. CDR3 length: 16 amino acids. Germline assignment: CDR1 KGHSH and CDR2 LQKENI. With 3 bases removed from V and 0 bases from J, the gap between germline ends came to 9 bases. The CDR3 sequence: CASSPTKISGANVLTF. In DNA form, the CDR3 reads TGTGCCAGCTCACCGACCAAAATCTCTGGGGCCAACGTCCTGACTTTC.

The chain joins TRBV11-2 to TRBJ2-7, with TRBD2 matching 9 bases. CDR3 length: 16 amino acids. The ends lost 4 bases at V and 3 bases at J; junction bases unmatched: 10. CDR1 SGHAT and CDR2 FQNNGV come from the germline V gene. In nucleotides, the CDR3 is TGTGCCAGCAGCTCCCGACTAGCGGAGCCCTTCTACGAGCAGTACTTC. Amino acids: CASSSRLAEPFYEQYF.

This clonotype was seen at least ten times. CDR3 nucleotide sequence: TGTGCCAGCAGCCCCGGGACAGGGTACTACAACTATGGCTACACCTTC. Its translation: CASSPGTGYYNYGYTF. This sequence joins TRBV12-3 or TRBV12-4 and TRBJ1-2, with 9 nucleotides matching TRBD1. This CDR3 contains 16 residues. V shed 6 bases and J 2 bases; nucleotides not matched to a gene: 10.

The CDR3 sequence: CASSLGGHGTEAFF. DNA for the CDR3: TGTGCCAGCAGCTTAGGGGGGCATGGCACTGAAGCTTTCTTT. V is TRBV7-2 and J is TRBJ1-1; D may be TRBD1 (6 bases). The germline V gene encodes CDR1 SGHTA and CDR2 FQGNSA. Trimming removed 1 base at V and 4 bases at J, with 10 bases between. The CDR3 has 14 residues.

This clonotype was counted only a few times. The chain uses TRBV20-1 and TRBJ2-1; no firm D call. Per germline, CDR1 DFQATT and CDR2 SNEGSKA (reference sequence). This CDR3 spans 13 amino acids. Trimming stripped 4 bases from V and 6 bases from J, with 13 bases between. For the CDR3, the DNA is TGCAGTGCTACGCCCTTCCCAGGCAATGAGCAGTTCTTC. This codes for CSATPFPGNEQFF.

Only a few counts were recorded for this clonotype. This chain connects TRBV7-2 to TRBJ2-5; 9 bases map to TRBD2. V dropped 3 bases and J dropped 2; count of bases not matched to a gene: 1. Germline CDR1 is SGHTA and CDR2 is FQGNSA. The CDR3 is 14 residues long. DNA of the CDR3: TGTGCCAGCAGCTTTAGCGGGGGTCAAGAGACCCAGTACTTC. This translates into CASSFSGGQETQYF.

This clonotype came up many times. The rearrangement uses TRBV3-1 and TRBJ2-6, with 7 bases matching TRBD1. Germline CDR1 LGHDT, CDR2 YNNKEL (reference sequence). The ends lost 0 bases at V and 3 bases at J; junction bases unmatched: 8. The CDR3 contains 18 residues. CDR3 loop: CASSQENRGSFGANVLTF. CDR3 nucleotide sequence: TGTGCCAGCAGCCAAGAAAACAGGGGATCGTTTGGGGCCAACGTCCTGACTTTC.

This clonotype showed up just a few times. The chain joins TRBV20-1 to TRBJ2-1; 8 bases agree with TRBD2. V lost 7 bases and J lost 2; bases outside the gene matches: 7. Looked up from germline, CDR1 is DFQATT and CDR2 is SNEGSKA (reference sequence). The CDR3 length is 14 residues. The CDR3 nucleotides read TGCAGTGTAGGACGGGAGGGAACCTACAATGAGCAGTTCTTC. This translates into CSVGREGTYNEQFF.

This clonotype has at least ten counts. V and J are TRBV10-2 and TRBJ2-7; 7 positions match TRBD1. This CDR3 has 13 amino acids. Germline trimming cut 6 bases from V and 2 bases from J; bases unmatched to any gene: 4. In germline, CDR1 is WSHSY, CDR2 SAAADI. CDR3 nucleotide sequence: TGCGCCAGCAGGGAGACAGGGACCTACGAGCAGTACTTC. Its protein product is CASRETGTYEQYF.

This clonotype occurred many times. V is TRBV20-1 and J is TRBJ2-2; TRBD2 matches at 10 bases. Germline V CDR1 and CDR2: DFQATT, SNEGSKA (reference sequence). The CDR3 has 15 residues. Trimming cost V 3 bases and J 5 bases; bases outside gene matches: 6. CDR3 sequence reads: CSARLAGAGTGELFF. CDR3 coding DNA: TGCAGTGCTAGGCTAGCGGGAGCAGGGACCGGGGAGCTGTTTTTT.